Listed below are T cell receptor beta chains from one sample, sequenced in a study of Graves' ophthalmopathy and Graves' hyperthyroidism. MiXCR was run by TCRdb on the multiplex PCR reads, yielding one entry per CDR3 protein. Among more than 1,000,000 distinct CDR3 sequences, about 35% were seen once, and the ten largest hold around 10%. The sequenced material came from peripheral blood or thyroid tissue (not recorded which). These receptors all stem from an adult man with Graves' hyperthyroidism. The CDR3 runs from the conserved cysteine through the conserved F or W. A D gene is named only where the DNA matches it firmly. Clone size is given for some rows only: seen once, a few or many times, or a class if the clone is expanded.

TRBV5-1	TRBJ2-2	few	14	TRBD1	TGCGCCAGCAGCGCCCCGACAGGGTCCGGGGAGCTGTTTTTT	CASSAPTGSGELFF
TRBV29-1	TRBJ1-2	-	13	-	TGCAGCGGGCGGACTTCGGGAGACTACGGCTACACCTTC	CSGRTSGDYGYTF
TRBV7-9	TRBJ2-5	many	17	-	TGTGCCAGCAGCTTAAGGCAGGGTAGGGTCAAAGAAGAGACCCAGTACTTC	CASSLRQGRVKEETQYF
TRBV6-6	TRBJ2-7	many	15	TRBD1	TGTGCCAGCAGTTACTCGTCCGACAGGGCCTACGAGCAGTACTTC	CASSYSSDRAYEQYF
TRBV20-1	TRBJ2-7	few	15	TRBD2	TGCAGTGCTCAGGACGGACTAGCGGTCTTCTACGAGCAGTACTTC	CSAQDGLAVFYEQYF
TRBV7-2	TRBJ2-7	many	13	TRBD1	TGTGCCAGCAGCTTGGGACAGGGGAACGAGCAGTACTTC	CASSLGQGNEQYF
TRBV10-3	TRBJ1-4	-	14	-	TGTGCCATCAGTTTTTCAGGGACGGGGGAAAAACTGTTTTTT	CAISFSGTGEKLFF
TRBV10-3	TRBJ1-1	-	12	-	TGTGCCACAGGGACGGGTAACACTGAAGCTTTCTTT	CATGTGNTEAFF
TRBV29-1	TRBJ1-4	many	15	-	TGCAGCCCCAAGTTCGTGGTTTGGGGTAATGAAAAACTGTTTTTT	CSPKFVVWGNEKLFF
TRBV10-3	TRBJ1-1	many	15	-	TGTGCCATCAGTGGGCTTGGGGGGGCGAACACTGAAGCTTTCTTT	CAISGLGGANTEAFF
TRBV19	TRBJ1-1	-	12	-	TGTGCCAGTGGCAGGGCGCCCTTTGAAGCTTTCTTT	CASGRAPFEAFF
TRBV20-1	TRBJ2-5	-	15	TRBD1	TGCAGTGCGAATGGACAGGGGGTTCACGGGGAGACCCAGTACTTC	CSANGQGVHGETQYF
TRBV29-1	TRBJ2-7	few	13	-	TGCAGCGCCACAGACGGGGTGTTCTACGAGCAGTACTTC	CSATDGVFYEQYF
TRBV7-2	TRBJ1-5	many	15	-	TGTGCCAGCAGCCCACCCGGAGTTAGCAATCAGCCCCAGCATTTT	CASSPPGVSNQPQHF
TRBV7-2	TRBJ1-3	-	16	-	TGTGCCAGCAGCCCCCGCCGGCCGAACTCTGGAAACACCATATATTTT	CASSPRRPNSGNTIYF
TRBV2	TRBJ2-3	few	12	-	TGTGCCAGCAGGGTCAGTTCGGATACGCAGTATTTT	CASRVSSDTQYF
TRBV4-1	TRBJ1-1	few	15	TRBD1	TGCGCCAGCAGCCACCCACCCACAGGGGTAACTGAAGCTTTCTTT	CASSHPPTGVTEAFF
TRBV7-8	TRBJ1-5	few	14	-	TGTGCCAGCAGCTCATTAAATAGCAATCAGCCCCAGCATTTT	CASSSLNSNQPQHF
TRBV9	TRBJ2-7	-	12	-	TGTGCCAGCAGACTACAGGGTCACGAGCAGTACTTC	CASRLQGHEQYF
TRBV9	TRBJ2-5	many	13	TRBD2	TGTGCCAGCAGTCGGGGGGAACAAGAGACCCAGTACTTC	CASSRGEQETQYF
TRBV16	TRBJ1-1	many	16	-	TGTGCCAGCAGCCAAATAAGATTCCCTGTGAACACTGAAGCTTTCTTT	CASSQIRFPVNTEAFF
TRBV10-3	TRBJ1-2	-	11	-	TGTGCCATCAGTGAGGGTGGGGGCTTCACCTTC	CAISEGGGFTF
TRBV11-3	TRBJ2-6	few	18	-	TGTGCCAGCAGCCTAAGTCCCCTCTACTTCTCTGGGGCCAACGTCCTGACTTTC	CASSLSPLYFSGANVLTF
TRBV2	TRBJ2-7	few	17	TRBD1	TGTGCCAGCAGTGTCCCGGGACAGGGGCTTCCCTCCTACGAGCAGTACTTC	CASSVPGQGLPSYEQYF
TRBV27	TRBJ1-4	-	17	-	TGTGCCAGCAGTCCGGGACATCACATCAGGACTAATGAAAAACTGTTTTTT	CASSPGHHIRTNEKLFF
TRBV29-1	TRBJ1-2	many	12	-	TGCAGCGTTGACAGTTATAACTATGGCTACACCTTC	CSVDSYNYGYTF
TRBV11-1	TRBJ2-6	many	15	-	TGTGCCAGCAGCGAAGGGGGTGTAGGGGCCAACGTCCTGACTTTC	CASSEGGVGANVLTF
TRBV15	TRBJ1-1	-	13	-	TGTGCCACCAGCAGAGAGGCTGGCACTGAAGCTTTCTTT	CATSREAGTEAFF
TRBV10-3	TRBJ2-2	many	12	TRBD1	TGTGCCACCCGACAGGGTCCCGGGGAGCTGTTTTTT	CATRQGPGELFF
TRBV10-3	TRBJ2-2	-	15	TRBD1	TGTGCCATCAGTGGGCAGGACAGGGCCACCGGGGAGCTGTTTTTT	CAISGQDRATGELFF
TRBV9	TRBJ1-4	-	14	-	TGTGCCAGCAGCCCACGGGCCCAGAATGAAAAACTGTTTTTT	CASSPRAQNEKLFF
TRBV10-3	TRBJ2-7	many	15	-	TGTGCCATCAGTGGGCAGGGTTTGGATACATACGAGCAGTACTTC	CAISGQGLDTYEQYF
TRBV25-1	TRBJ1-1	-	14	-	TGTGCCAGCAGTCAACAGGGAGGGTGGACTGAAGCTTTCTTT	CASSQQGGWTEAFF
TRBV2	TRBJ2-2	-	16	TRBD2	TGTGCCAGCACCCCTAGCGGGAGGGCCCAGGGCGGGGAGCTGTTTTTT	CASTPSGRAQGGELFF
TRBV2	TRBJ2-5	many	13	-	TGTGCCAGCAGCTCTCAGCATCTAATCGGCCAGTACTTC	CASSSQHLIGQYF
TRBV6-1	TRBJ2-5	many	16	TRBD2	TGTGCCAGCAGTGAAGTTTGGCGGGGGGGAGAGGAGACCCAGTACTTC	CASSEVWRGGEETQYF
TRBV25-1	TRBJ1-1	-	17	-	TGTGCCAGCAGTGCCCCGGGACAACCCCCAAAGGACACTGAAGCTTTCTTT	CASSAPGQPPKDTEAFF
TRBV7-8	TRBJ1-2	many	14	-	TGTGCCAGCAGCTTAGCGGCCTTTAACTATGGCTACACCTTC	CASSLAAFNYGYTF
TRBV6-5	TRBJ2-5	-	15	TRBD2	TGTGCCAGCAGATATACTAGCGGAGTACAAGAGACCCAGTACTTC	CASRYTSGVQETQYF
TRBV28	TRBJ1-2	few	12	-	TGTGCCAGCAGTTTATTGGATTATGGCTACACCTTC	CASSLLDYGYTF
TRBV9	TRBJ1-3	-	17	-	TGTGCCAGCAGTCTTTGGACCTCCCAGAGCTCTGGAAACACCATATATTTT	CASSLWTSQSSGNTIYF
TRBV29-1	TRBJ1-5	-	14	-	TGCAGCGTTGAGGGGGCTAGAGGCAATCAGCCCCAGCATTTT	CSVEGARGNQPQHF
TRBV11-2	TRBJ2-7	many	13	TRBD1	TGTGCCAGCAGCCCGGACAGGGGAGGCGAGCAGTACTTC	CASSPDRGGEQYF
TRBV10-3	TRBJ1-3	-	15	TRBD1	TGTGCCATCAATGCCGGGACAGGCTCTGGAAACACCATATATTTT	CAINAGTGSGNTIYF
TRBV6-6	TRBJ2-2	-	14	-	TGTGCCAGCAGATCCACAACGAACACCGGGGAGCTGTTTTTT	CASRSTTNTGELFF
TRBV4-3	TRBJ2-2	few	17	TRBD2	TGCGCCAGCAGCCTAGACGGACTAGCGGGGACCACCGGGGAGCTGTTTTTT	CASSLDGLAGTTGELFF
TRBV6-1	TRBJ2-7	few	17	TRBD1	TGTGCCAGCAGTAGAACCGGGACAGGGTATAGCTCCTACGAGCAGTACTTC	CASSRTGTGYSSYEQYF
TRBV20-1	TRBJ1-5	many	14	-	TGCAGTGCTAGAAGGCGGAGCGGCAATCAGCCCCAGCATTTT	CSARRRSGNQPQHF
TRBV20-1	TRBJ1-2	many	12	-	TGCAGTGCTAGAGATACGACCGGTGGCTACACCTTC	CSARDTTGGYTF
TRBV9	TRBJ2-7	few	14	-	TGTGCCAGCAGCGTAGAGGAGGGTACCTACGAGCAGTACTTC	CASSVEEGTYEQYF
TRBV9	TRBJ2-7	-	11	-	TGTGCCAGCAGCGGGTGGCTCGAGCAGTACTTC	CASSGWLEQYF
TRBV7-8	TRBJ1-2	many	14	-	TGTGCCAGCACCCACCTCGCGGCCCCGAATGGCTACACCTTC	CASTHLAAPNGYTF
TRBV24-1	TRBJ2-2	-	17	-	TGTGCCACCAGTGATTTGCGTTACGGGAGAGTCGCCGGGGAGCTGTTTTTT	CATSDLRYGRVAGELFF
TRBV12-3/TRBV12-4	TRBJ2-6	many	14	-	TGTGCCAGCAACCAGGGAAGCGGGGCCAACGTCCTGACTTTC	CASNQGSGANVLTF
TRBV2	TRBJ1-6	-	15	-	TGTGCCAGCAGTGACAGGGCGGGACGGAATTCACCCCTCCACTTT	CASSDRAGRNSPLHF
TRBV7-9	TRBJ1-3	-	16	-	TGCGCCAGCAGCCAAGAGACGGCTTTGGCGCGTCACACCATATATTTT	CASSQETALARHTIYF
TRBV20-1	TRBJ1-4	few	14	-	TGCAGTGCTAGAGACCCTGGACTGGGGGAAAAACTGTTTTTT	CSARDPGLGEKLFF
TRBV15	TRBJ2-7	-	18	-	TGTGCCACCAGCCCGAGCCGTTTCACCGCCGGGGCCGCCTACGAGCAGTACTTC	CATSPSRFTAGAAYEQYF